The clone carrying this T cell receptor (beta chain) has only a few counts. This sample was taken from a study of read filtering for tumor transcriptome and immune sequencing. At the time of active disease, bone marrow was collected from every patient. The CDR3 is 13 amino acids. CDR1 and CDR2 (germline): SNHLY, FYNNEI. V was cut by 6 bases and J by 1 base, with 10 bases left in between. From about 400 ng of RNA, a library with molecular barcoded alpha/delta and beta/gamma adaptors was made. TCRdb re-derived calls from the reads in MiXCR, one entry per CDR3 protein. The table includes some 46,000 distinct CDR3 sequences, around 21% detected once.

This chain connects TRBV2 to TRBJ2-7; the D gene is possibly TRBD1 (6 bases). The sequence came from a donor aged 40 or over with multiple myeloma. The sequenced sample was a population of CD138-negative cells sorted from bone marrow. The CDR3 coding sequence is TGTGCCAGCAGCCCTAGGGGGTCCTACGAGCAGTACTTC. As protein: CASSPRGSYEQYF.